Sequencing of this T cell receptor (beta chain) was carried out in a study of blood T cell repertoires in COVID-19. Study details: T cells, B-cell-depleted T cells, or PBMCs supplied cDNA or gDNA.

The CDR3 is 14 residues long. CDR1 is SEHNR and CDR2 is FQNEAQ in the germline V gene (reference sequence). V gave up 5 bases and J gave up 4 bases, with 14 bases separating them. In the original processing: Reference gene primers were amplified, and this amplification served to estimate nucleated cell counts. This table comes from immunoSEQ multiplex PCR, and its TCRdb copy is limited to in-frame clones, with some not included. V and J calls and clone size are those listed in that table; D and trimming were worked out from the DNA. The data show a few hundred thousand clones, about 86% seen once. Participant age was roughly 18 to 95 years, and participants resided in fewer than 30 US areas. Participants' reported clinical history set cohort assignment.

The TCR originated in a man aged 25-45 years with acute COVID-19. The sample consisted of PBMCs or T cells enriched from blood (not recorded which). V and J are TRBV7-9 and TRBJ1-2, with D perhaps matching TRBD1 (5 bases). The CDR3 DNA reads TGTGCCAGCAGCCCTACCGTTCAGGGCTATGGCTACACCTTC. Residues: CASSPTVQGYGYTF. Filled out from reference TRBV7-9 and TRBJ1-2, the complete variable domain reads DTGVSQNPRHKITKRGQNVTFRCDPISEHNRLYWYRQTLGQGPEFLTYFQNEAQLEKSRLLSDRFSAERPKGSFSTLEIQRTEQGDSAMYLCASSPTVQGYGYTFGSGTRLTVV.